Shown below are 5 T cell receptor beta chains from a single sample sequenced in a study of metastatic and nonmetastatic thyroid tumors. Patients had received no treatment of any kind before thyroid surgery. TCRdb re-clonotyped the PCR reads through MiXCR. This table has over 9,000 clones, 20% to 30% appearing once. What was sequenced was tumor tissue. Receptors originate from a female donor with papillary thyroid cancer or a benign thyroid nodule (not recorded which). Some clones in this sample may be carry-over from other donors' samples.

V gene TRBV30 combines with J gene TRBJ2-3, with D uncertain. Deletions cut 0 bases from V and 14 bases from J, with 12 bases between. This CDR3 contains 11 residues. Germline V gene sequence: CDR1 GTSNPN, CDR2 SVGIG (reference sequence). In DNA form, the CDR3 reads TGTGCCTGGAGTGTAGGGAATCGCGGGTATTTT. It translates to CAWSVGNRGYF.

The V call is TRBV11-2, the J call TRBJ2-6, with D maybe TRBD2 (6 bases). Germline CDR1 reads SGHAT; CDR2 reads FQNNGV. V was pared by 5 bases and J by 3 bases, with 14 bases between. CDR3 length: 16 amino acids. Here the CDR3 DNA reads TGTGCCAGCAGCCCCCTTTGGAGGGGTGGGGCCAACGTCCTGACTTTC. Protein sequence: CASSPLWRGGANVLTF. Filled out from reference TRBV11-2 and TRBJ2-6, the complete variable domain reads EAGVAQSPRYKIIEKRQSVAFWCNPISGHATLYWYQQILGQGPKLLIQFQNNGVVDDSQLPKDRFSAERLKGVDSTLKIQPAKLEDSAVYLCASSPLWRGGANVLTFGAGSRLTVL.

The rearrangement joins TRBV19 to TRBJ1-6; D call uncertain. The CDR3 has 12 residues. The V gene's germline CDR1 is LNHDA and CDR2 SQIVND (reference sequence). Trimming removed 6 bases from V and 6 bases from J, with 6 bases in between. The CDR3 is CASRSINSPLHF. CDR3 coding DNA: TGTGCCAGTAGGAGTATTAATTCACCCCTCCACTTT.

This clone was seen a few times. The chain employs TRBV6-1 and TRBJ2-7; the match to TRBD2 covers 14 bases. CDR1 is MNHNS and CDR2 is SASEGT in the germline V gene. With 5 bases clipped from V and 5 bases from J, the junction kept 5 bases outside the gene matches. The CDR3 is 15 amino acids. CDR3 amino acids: CASSSGLAGGHEQYF. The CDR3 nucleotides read TGTGCCAGCAGTTCAGGACTAGCGGGAGGTCACGAGCAGTACTTC.

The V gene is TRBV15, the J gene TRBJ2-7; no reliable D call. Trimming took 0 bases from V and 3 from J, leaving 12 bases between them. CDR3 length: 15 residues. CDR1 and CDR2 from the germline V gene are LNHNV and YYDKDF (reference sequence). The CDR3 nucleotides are TGTGCCACCAGCAGAGATTCCGGTTCCATCTACGAGCAGTACTTC. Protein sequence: CATSRDSGSIYEQYF.